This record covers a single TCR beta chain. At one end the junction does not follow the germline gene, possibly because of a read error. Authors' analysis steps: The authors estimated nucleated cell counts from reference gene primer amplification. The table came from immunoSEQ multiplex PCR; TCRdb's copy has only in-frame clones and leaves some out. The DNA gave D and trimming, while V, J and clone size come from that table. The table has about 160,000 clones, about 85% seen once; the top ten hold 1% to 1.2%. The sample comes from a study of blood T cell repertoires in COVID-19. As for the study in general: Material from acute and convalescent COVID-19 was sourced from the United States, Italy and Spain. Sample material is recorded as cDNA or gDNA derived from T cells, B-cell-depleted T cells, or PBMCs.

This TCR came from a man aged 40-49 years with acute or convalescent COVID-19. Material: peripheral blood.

DNA of the CDR3: TGTGCCAGTAGGGGACTAGCGGGGGGGCGCACCCGGGAGCTGTTTTTT. Residues: CASRGLAGGRTRELFF. The V and J genes are TRBV19 and TRBJ2-2; 16 bases agree with TRBD2. The CDR3 runs to 16 residues. The V gene's germline CDR1 is LNHDA and CDR2 SQIVND (reference sequence).